The following is a TCR beta chain sequence with its context. In the authors' workflow: Reference gene primer amplification gave nucleated cell count estimates. The data were produced by immunoSEQ multiplex PCR, yet TCRdb's version contains in-frame clones alone and is incomplete. V and J calls and clone size are those listed in that table; D and trimming were worked out from the DNA. In the table there are about 39,000 clones, more than 80% of which are singletons. These data originate in a study of blood T cell repertoires in COVID-19. At the level of the study: Spain, Italy and the United States supplied samples that represented acute and convalescent COVID-19. Sources were T cells, B-cell-depleted T cells, or PBMCs; the material itself was cDNA or gDNA.

V shed 2 bases, J shed 7 bases, and the junction held 16 bases outside the gene matches. The CDR3 consists of 17 residues. The V gene's germline CDR1 is GTSNPN and CDR2 SVGIG (reference sequence). This chain links TRBV30 with TRBJ1-2; 10 positions agree with TRBD1. This sequence originates from a man aged 55 to 70 with acute or convalescent COVID-19. Sequencing used peripheral blood. The CDR3 loop reads CAWSRGLTGQGIGGYTF. Written as DNA, the CDR3 is TGTGCCTGGAGTCGCGGGTTGACGGGACAGGGGATAGGTGGCTACACCTTC.